The present entry profiles one T cell receptor beta chain with its context. The antigen remains undetermined. Produced via immunoSEQ multiplex PCR; TCRdb's table is partial and in-frame only. This repertoire shows fewer than 150,000 clones, more than 75% found once; its top ten account for approximately 4.9%. The data belong to a study of cytomegalovirus exposure and HLA in healthy donors. Study-wide results and caveats: It was fewer than 200 TCR beta chains that were listed as cytomegalovirus-associated.

CDR3 length: 19 residues. Unmatched junction bases numbered 11, after V lost 1 base and J lost 5 bases. The germline V gene encodes CDR1 SGHNT and CDR2 YENEEA. The approximately 120-subject validation cohort, separate from the roughly 670-subject first cohort, included the donors. The source is a man aged 18 to 30 in good health and CMV-seronegative. The rearrangement uses TRBV11-3 and TRBJ2-1; 13 bases map to TRBD2. Input material: PBMCs. CDR3 residues: CASSLGSTSGGLIHNEQFF. The DNA for the CDR3 is TGTGCCAGCAGCTTAGGCTCGACTAGCGGGGGGCTTATACACAATGAGCAGTTCTTC. Variable domain in full (rest from reference TRBV11-3 and TRBJ2-1): EAGVVQSPRYKIIEKKQPVAFWCNPISGHNTLYWYLQNLGQGPELLIRYENEEAVDDSQLPKDRFSAERLKGVDSTLKIQPAELGDSAVYLCASSLGSTSGGLIHNEQFFGPGTRLTVL.